This passage covers 8 T cell receptor beta chains from one sample sequenced in a study of metastatic and nonmetastatic thyroid tumors. TCRdb reanalyzed the PCR reads with MiXCR. The sample yields about 18,000 clones, 25% to 30% seen once. Each patient came to thyroid surgery without any prior treatment (of any kind). Sequenced: tumor tissue. These receptors all stem from a male donor with papillary thyroid cancer or a benign thyroid nodule (not recorded which). Some clones in this sample may be carry-over from other donors' samples.

The chain has TRBV14 and TRBJ2-3, with D uncertain. V was shortened by 3 bases and J by 2 bases, with 15 bases between the two germline ends. The CDR3 totals 16 residues. From germline, CDR1 is SGHDN and CDR2 FVKESK. The CDR3 region is CASSHKTVFYTDTQYF. In DNA, the CDR3 is TGTGCCAGCAGCCACAAGACTGTGTTCTACACAGATACGCAGTATTTT.

This clone was seen a handful of times. The rearrangement joins TRBV6-1 to TRBJ1-5, with unresolved D. Trimming pared 6 bases from V and 4 bases from J, leaving 19 bases between. This CDR3 is 16 amino acids long. Germline loops: CDR1 MNHNS, CDR2 SASEGT. The chain's CDR3 is CASSPTTNLGNQPQHF. The CDR3 DNA sequence: TGTGCCAGCAGCCCAACAACAAACTTGGGTAATCAGCCCCAGCATTTT.

The chain employs TRBV6-1 and TRBJ2-7; the match to TRBD2 covers 10 bases. From germline, CDR1 is MNHNS and CDR2 SASEGT. V was pared by 6 bases and J by 4 bases, with 9 bases of the junction left unmatched. The CDR3 has 15 residues. CDR3 nucleotides: TGTGCCAGCAGCGATGGACTAGCGGTATTTTACGAGCAGTACTTC. This gives the protein CASSDGLAVFYEQYF.

This clone was seen at least ten times. The rearrangement uses TRBV11-2 and TRBJ2-1; 9 nucleotides line up with TRBD1. CDR1 and CDR2 (germline): SGHAT, FQNNGV. V shed 0 bases, J shed 10 bases, and the junction held 7 bases outside the gene matches. This CDR3 contains 15 residues. The CDR3 region is CASSLDGTGFGEQFF. The DNA for the CDR3 is TGTGCCAGCAGCTTAGACGGGACAGGGTTTGGGGAGCAGTTCTTC.

Sample share makes this clone medium-sized. V gene TRBV24-1 combines with J gene TRBJ2-1, with 10 bases identical to TRBD1. The CDR3 runs 15 residues. Germline CDR1 is KGHDR and CDR2 is SFDVKD. With 3 bases clipped from V and 5 bases from J, the junction kept 3 bases outside the gene matches. CDR3 residues: CATSDRQGAHNEQFF. The CDR3 DNA sequence: TGTGCCACCAGTGATCGACAGGGGGCGCACAATGAGCAGTTCTTC.

Within the sample, this clone is medium-sized. The chain has TRBV5-1 and TRBJ1-6; a weak D match, TRBD1 (5 bases). Trimming left V 0 bases short and J 11 bases short, with 12 bases between. CDR3 size: 14 residues. The germline gives CDR1 SGHRS, CDR2 YFSETQ. CDR3 in amino acids: CASSLDVGAAPLHF. The CDR3 region has the DNA TGCGCCAGCAGCTTGGACGTTGGGGCGGCACCCCTCCACTTT.

This clone has ten or more counts. V is TRBV6-1 and J is TRBJ1-3, with 8 bases matching TRBD1. The CDR3 sequence is 16 residues long. CDR1 MNHNS and CDR2 SASEGT come from the germline V gene. V shed 4 bases, J shed 4 bases, and the junction held 9 bases outside the gene matches. CDR3 residues: CASSASQGAGGNTIYF. In nucleotides, the CDR3 is TGTGCCAGCAGTGCCTCTCAGGGGGCGGGCGGAAACACCATATATTTT.

This clone occurred many times. This chain uses TRBV10-3 with TRBJ1-2; 9 bases align to TRBD1. After removal of 6 bases from V and 7 bases from J, the junction contained 12 bases not matched to a gene. The CDR3 is 15 residues long. CDR1 ENHRY and CDR2 SYGVKD come from the germline V gene. CDR3: CAISPGLQGAFGYTF. As DNA, the CDR3 is TGTGCCATCAGCCCGGGGTTACAGGGGGCGTTTGGCTACACCTTC.